These T cell receptor beta chains were read from a single sample in a study of cytomegalovirus exposure and HLA in healthy donors. Clones were sequenced by immunoSEQ multiplex PCR, and TCRdb holds only the in-frame ones, with some missing. Among 100,000 or so clones listed, approximately 69% were seen once. Sequenced: PBMCs. The receptors come from a young man in good health and CMV-seronegative. Each CDR3 is given with its conserved first and last residue. The order of the fields is V gene, CDR3 length, J gene, CDR3 protein.

v_gene: TRBV5-1
len: 16
j_gene: TRBJ1-3
CDR3aa: CASSLLPGESGNTIYF

v_gene: TRBV28
len: 13
j_gene: TRBJ1-5
CDR3aa: CASKEGAGQPQHF

v_gene: TRBV11-3
len: 15
j_gene: TRBJ2-1
CDR3aa: CASSLVMLAENEQFF

v_gene: TRBV6-6
len: 14
j_gene: TRBJ2-5
CDR3aa: CASSFSGRSETQYF

v_gene: TRBV4-3
len: 14
j_gene: TRBJ2-1
CDR3aa: CASSQDWANREQFF

v_gene: TRBV7-2
len: 19
j_gene: TRBJ2-5
CDR3aa: CASSYLRTGAVAGVETQYF

v_gene: TRBV7-8
len: 14
j_gene: TRBJ2-5
CDR3aa: CASSLARASETQYF

v_gene: TRBV7-3
len: 13
j_gene: TRBJ2-7
CDR3aa: CASSIGQGYEQYF

v_gene: TRBV7-8
len: 18
j_gene: TRBJ2-1
CDR3aa: CASSLAWTGDRGMDEQFF

v_gene: TRBV30
len: 13
j_gene: TRBJ1-4
CDR3aa: CAWRGALDEKLFF

v_gene: TRBV18
len: 13
j_gene: TRBJ2-5
CDR3aa: CASSPPLQETQYF

v_gene: TRBV7-8
len: 15
j_gene: TRBJ2-7
CDR3aa: CASTKGQGISYEQYF

v_gene: TRBV6-1
len: 14
j_gene: TRBJ1-1
CDR3aa: CASSVLGTNTEAFF

v_gene: TRBV9
len: 15
j_gene: TRBJ2-3
CDR3aa: CASSVSGRDTDTQYF

v_gene: TRBV11-3
len: 15
j_gene: TRBJ2-2
CDR3aa: CASSPGLAYSGELFF

v_gene: TRBV30
len: 13
j_gene: TRBJ2-7
CDR3aa: CAWSGRELHEQYF

v_gene: TRBV7-3
len: 13
j_gene: TRBJ2-3
CDR3aa: CASSLEDTDTQYF

v_gene: TRBV5-1
len: 14
j_gene: TRBJ1-1
CDR3aa: CASSLTTGLTEAFF

v_gene: TRBV11-3
len: 14
j_gene: TRBJ2-7
CDR3aa: CASSLSGGAYEQYF

v_gene: TRBV5-6
len: 16
j_gene: NA
CDR3aa: CASSWVGRGAIDEQYF

v_gene: TRBV19
len: 15
j_gene: TRBJ1-2
CDR3aa: CASSPRDRELYGYTF

v_gene: TRBV7-8
len: 11
j_gene: TRBJ2-7
CDR3aa: CASSWTGEQYF

v_gene: TRBV18
len: 14
j_gene: TRBJ2-7
CDR3aa: CASSPQRDNYEQYF

v_gene: TRBV4-3
len: 16
j_gene: TRBJ2-7
CDR3aa: CASSQDLRLAGYEQYF

v_gene: TRBV19
len: 15
j_gene: TRBJ2-7
CDR3aa: CASSPRGGDSYEQYF

v_gene: TRBV11-2
len: 16
j_gene: TRBJ2-3
CDR3aa: CASSSRLAGATDTQYF

v_gene: TRBV28
len: 17
j_gene: TRBJ2-5
CDR3aa: CASSFPTPGGLGETQYF

v_gene: TRBV29-1
len: 13
j_gene: TRBJ1-5
CDR3aa: CSVAEDGNQPQHF

v_gene: TRBV7-6
len: 15
j_gene: TRBJ1-5
CDR3aa: CASSLAAGNNQPQHF

v_gene: TRBV30
len: 15
j_gene: TRBJ2-7
CDR3aa: CAWSRTQGVHYEQYF

v_gene: TRBV5-1
len: 13
j_gene: TRBJ2-5
CDR3aa: CASAGTVQETQYF

v_gene: TRBV28
len: 15
j_gene: TRBJ2-1
CDR3aa: CASSTRTGIGDEQFF

v_gene: TRBV11-2
len: 16
j_gene: TRBJ1-5
CDR3aa: CASSPQGQGSNQPQHF

v_gene: TRBV7-9
len: 14
j_gene: NA
CDR3aa: CASSLKDKAYEQYF

v_gene: TRBV28
len: 15
j_gene: TRBJ2-3
CDR3aa: CASRIQGVSTDTQYF

v_gene: TRBV6-1
len: 15
j_gene: TRBJ1-5
CDR3aa: CASRQDGGLYQPQHF

v_gene: TRBV6-1
len: 18
j_gene: TRBJ2-1
CDR3aa: CASSEAPWASGSRNEQFF

v_gene: TRBV10-3
len: 14
j_gene: TRBJ2-3
CDR3aa: CAIRLPGGKDTQYF

v_gene: TRBV6-5
len: 13
j_gene: TRBJ1-6
CDR3aa: CASSYSRVSPLHF

v_gene: TRBV7-6
len: 15
j_gene: TRBJ1-1
CDR3aa: CASRQGATGDTEAFF

v_gene: TRBV11-3
len: 13
j_gene: TRBJ2-1
CDR3aa: CASSLITGNEQFF

v_gene: TRBV10-3
len: 14
j_gene: TRBJ2-1
CDR3aa: CAIRTTGDPNEQFF

v_gene: TRBV27
len: 16
j_gene: TRBJ1-3
CDR3aa: CASRPDRGPSGNTIYF

v_gene: TRBV25-1
len: 12
j_gene: TRBJ2-4
CDR3aa: CASSEGWTTLYF

v_gene: TRBV7-9
len: 13
j_gene: TRBJ1-1
CDR3aa: CASSNTPNTEAFF

v_gene: TRBV5-6
len: 15
j_gene: TRBJ1-6
CDR3aa: CASSLVTVNNSPLHF

v_gene: TRBV7-2
len: 14
j_gene: TRBJ1-6
CDR3aa: CASSPSSYNSPLHF

v_gene: TRBV2
len: 13
j_gene: TRBJ1-2
CDR3aa: CASDLTGARGYTF

v_gene: TRBV9
len: 15
j_gene: TRBJ2-1
CDR3aa: CASSAPSVSYNEQFF

v_gene: TRBV5-8
len: 15
j_gene: TRBJ2-1
CDR3aa: CASSLIWGQSNEQFF

v_gene: TRBV7-2
len: 15
j_gene: TRBJ2-5
CDR3aa: CASSLAGGRGETQYF

v_gene: TRBV4-2
len: 18
j_gene: TRBJ2-4
CDR3aa: CASSQDRIQGVSKNIQYF

v_gene: TRBV7-9
len: 12
j_gene: TRBJ1-2
CDR3aa: CASSSTGDGYTF

v_gene: TRBV1
len: 16
j_gene: TRBJ2-1
CDR3aa: CTSSQPGQLKDNEQFF

v_gene: TRBV7-9
len: 16
j_gene: TRBJ2-1
CDR3aa: CASSLAPLQGGDEQFF

v_gene: TRBV6-5
len: 13
j_gene: TRBJ2-4
CDR3aa: CASSPLGLTVQYF

v_gene: TRBV7-7
len: 14
j_gene: TRBJ2-2
CDR3aa: CASSLDRGTGELFF

v_gene: TRBV2
len: 14
j_gene: TRBJ2-7
CDR3aa: CASRTQGSSYEQYF

v_gene: TRBV7-9
len: 18
j_gene: TRBJ2-7
CDR3aa: CASSSVPYRDRGDYEQYF

v_gene: TRBV5-1
len: 15
j_gene: TRBJ2-5
CDR3aa: CASSLGEGLRETQYF